This TCR beta chain appears in the sequencing data of a study of control samples from healthy donors and cancer patients. The CDR3 has 20 residues. Per germline, CDR1 LGHDT and CDR2 YNNKEL (reference sequence). V shed 4 bases, J shed 4 bases, and the junction held 16 bases outside the gene matches. Sequencing used immunoSEQ multiplex PCR; TCRdb keeps in-frame clones, though not all of them. This table holds about 180,000 clones, 90% found once. The sample taken for sequencing was blood. The TCR sequence derives from a woman aged 45-60 years in good health. J is TRBJ2-3 and V is TRBV3-1 (or the pseudogene TRBV3-2), with TRBD2 identical over 14 bases. The CDR3 DNA reads as TGTGCCAGCAGCCCCCGGGTCGGCGGACTAGCGGGAGGAGGGGCAGATACGCAGTATTTT. This sequence encodes CASSPRVGGLAGGGADTQYF.